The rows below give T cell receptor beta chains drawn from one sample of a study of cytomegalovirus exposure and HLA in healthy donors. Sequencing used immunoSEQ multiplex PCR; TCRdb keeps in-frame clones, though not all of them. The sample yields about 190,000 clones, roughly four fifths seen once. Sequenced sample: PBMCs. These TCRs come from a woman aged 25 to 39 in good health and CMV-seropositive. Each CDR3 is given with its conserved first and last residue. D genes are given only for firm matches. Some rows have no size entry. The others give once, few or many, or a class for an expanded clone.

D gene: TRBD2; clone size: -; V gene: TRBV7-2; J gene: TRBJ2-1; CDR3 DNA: TGTGCCAGCAGCTTAGTAGGGACTAGCGGTTACAATGAGCAGTTCTTC; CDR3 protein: CASSLVGTSGYNEQFF
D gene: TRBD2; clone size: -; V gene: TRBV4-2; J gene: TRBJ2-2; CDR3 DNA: TGTGCCAGCAGCGATCTTAGCGGGGGGAACACCGGGGAGCTGTTTTTT; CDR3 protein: CASSDLSGGNTGELFF
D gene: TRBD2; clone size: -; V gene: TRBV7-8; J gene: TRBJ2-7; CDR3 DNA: TGTGCCAGCAGCCCTCTTTCGGGGGGGGCCTACGAGCAGTACTTC; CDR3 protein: CASSPLSGGAYEQYF
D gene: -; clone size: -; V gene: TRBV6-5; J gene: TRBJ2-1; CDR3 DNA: TGTGCCAGCAGAGAATCGGGGCCCGGGAGATATGAGCAGTTCTTC; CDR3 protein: CASRESGPGRYEQFF
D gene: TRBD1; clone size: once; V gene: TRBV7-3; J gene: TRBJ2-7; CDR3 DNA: TGTGCCAGCAGCGGACAACAGGGGAGCGAGCAGTACTTC; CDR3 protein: CASSGQQGSEQYF
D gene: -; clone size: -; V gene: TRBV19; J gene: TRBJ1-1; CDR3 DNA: TGTGCCAGTAGGGCGACAGACATGAACACTGAAGCTTTCTTT; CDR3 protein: CASRATDMNTEAFF
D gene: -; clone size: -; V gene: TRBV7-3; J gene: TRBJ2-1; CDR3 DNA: TGTGCCAGCAGCTTCCAACCACCAAGGACACCCGGGAATGAGCAGTTCTTC; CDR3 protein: CASSFQPPRTPGNEQFF
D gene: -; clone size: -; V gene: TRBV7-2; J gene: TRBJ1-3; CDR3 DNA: TGTGCCAGCAGCTTTAACAGGGCCTCTGGAAACACCATATATTTT; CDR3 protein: CASSFNRASGNTIYF
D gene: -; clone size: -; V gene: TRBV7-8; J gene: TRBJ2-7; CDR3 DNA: TGTGCCAGCAGCCCCCAGGTTCGTCGCGACTACGAGCAGTACTTC; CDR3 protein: CASSPQVRRDYEQYF
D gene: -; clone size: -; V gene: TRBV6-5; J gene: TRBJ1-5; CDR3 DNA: TGTGCCAGCAGCAGGGGCGAGGGTCAGCCCCAGCATTTT; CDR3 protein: CASSRGEGQPQHF
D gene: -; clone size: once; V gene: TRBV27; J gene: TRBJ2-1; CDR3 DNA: TGTGCCAGCAGTTTATCCGGCAATGAGCAGTTCTTC; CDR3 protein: CASSLSGNEQFF
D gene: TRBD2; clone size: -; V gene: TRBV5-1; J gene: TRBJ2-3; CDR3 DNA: TGCGCCAGCAGCCGATGGACTAGCGGGAGTCGCACAGATACGCAGTATTTT; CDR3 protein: CASSRWTSGSRTDTQYF
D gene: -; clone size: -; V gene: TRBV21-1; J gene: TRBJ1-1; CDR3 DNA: TGTGCCTCCTTGGGGGACACACTGAACACTGAAGCTTTCTTT; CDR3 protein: CASLGDTLNTEAFF
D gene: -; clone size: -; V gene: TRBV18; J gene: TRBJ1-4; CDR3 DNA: TGTGCCAGCTCCGCGACAGCCACTAATGAAAAACTGTTTTTT; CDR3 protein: CASSATATNEKLFF
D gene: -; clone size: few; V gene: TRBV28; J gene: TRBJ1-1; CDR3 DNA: TGTGCCAGCAGGACATTACAGGGCTGGAACACTGAAGCTTTCTTT; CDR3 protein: CASRTLQGWNTEAFF
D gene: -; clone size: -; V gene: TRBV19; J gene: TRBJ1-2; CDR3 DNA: TGTGCCAGTAGTATAGCTGGGGCGGAGAGATTGTATGGCTACACCTTC; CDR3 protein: CASSIAGAERLYGYTF
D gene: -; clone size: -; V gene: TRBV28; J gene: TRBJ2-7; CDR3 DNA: TGTGCCAGCAGTTCCCGGACACAACTGAACGAGCAGTACTTC; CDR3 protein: CASSSRTQLNEQYF
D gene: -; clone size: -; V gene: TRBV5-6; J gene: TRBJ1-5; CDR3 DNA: TGTGCCAGCAGCACCCCCGGGGGCAATCAGCCCCAGCATTTT; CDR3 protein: CASSTPGGNQPQHF
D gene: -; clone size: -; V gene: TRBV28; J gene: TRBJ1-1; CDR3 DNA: TGTGCCAGCAGGTACTATGCAGGGGCCACCGAAGCTTTCTTT; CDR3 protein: CASRYYAGATEAFF
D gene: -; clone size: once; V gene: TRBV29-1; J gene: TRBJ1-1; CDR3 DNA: TGCAGCGTTGCTCCTGTGGGACACCAGAACACTGAAGCTTTCTTT; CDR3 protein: CSVAPVGHQNTEAFF
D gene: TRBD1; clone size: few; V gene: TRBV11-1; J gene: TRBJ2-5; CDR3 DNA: TGTGCCAGCAGCCCTGGACAGGCACACCAAGAGACCCAGTACTTC; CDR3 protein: CASSPGQAHQETQYF
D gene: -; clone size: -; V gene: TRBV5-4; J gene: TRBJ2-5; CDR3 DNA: TGTGCCAGCAGCCCGGACAGAGAGACCCAGTACTTC; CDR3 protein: CASSPDRETQYF
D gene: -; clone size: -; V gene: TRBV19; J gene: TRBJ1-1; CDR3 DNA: TGTGCCAGTACCTTGGACAAGGTGAACACTGAAGCTTTCTTT; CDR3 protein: CASTLDKVNTEAFF
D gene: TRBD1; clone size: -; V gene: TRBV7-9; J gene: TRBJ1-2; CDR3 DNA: TGTGCCAGCAGCGCGGGACAGACCTATGGCTACACCTTC; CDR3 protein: CASSAGQTYGYTF
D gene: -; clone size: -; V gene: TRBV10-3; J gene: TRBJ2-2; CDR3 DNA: TGTGCCATCAAGGGACAATACACCGGGGAGCTGTTTTTT; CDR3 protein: CAIKGQYTGELFF
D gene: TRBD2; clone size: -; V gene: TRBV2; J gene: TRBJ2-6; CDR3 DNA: TGTGCCAGCTGGGGGGAGGGTTGGGCTTTC; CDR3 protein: CASWGEGWAF
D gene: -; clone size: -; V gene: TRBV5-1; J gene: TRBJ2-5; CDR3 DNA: TGCGCCAGCAGCCAAGGACCCCGAAGGGGGACCCAGTACTTC; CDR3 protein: CASSQGPRRGTQYF
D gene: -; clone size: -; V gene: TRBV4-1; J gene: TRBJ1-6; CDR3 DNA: TGCGCCAGCAGCCCGTGGGACACGGACCTTTCACCCCTCCACTTT; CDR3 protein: CASSPWDTDLSPLHF
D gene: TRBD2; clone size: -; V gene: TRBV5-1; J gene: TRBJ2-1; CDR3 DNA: TGCGCCACCACCCACGGCTATAGCGGGGGCAATGAGCAGTTCTTC; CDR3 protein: CATTHGYSGGNEQFF
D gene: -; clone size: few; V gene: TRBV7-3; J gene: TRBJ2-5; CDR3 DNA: TGTGCCAGCAGCTTAACTGATCGCGGTAGCCCCCACCAAGAGACCCAGTACTTC; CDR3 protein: CASSLTDRGSPHQETQYF
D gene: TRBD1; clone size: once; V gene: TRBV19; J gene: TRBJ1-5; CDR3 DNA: TGTGCCAGTAGCACAGGGGGGAGCAATCAGCCCCAGCATTTT; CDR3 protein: CASSTGGSNQPQHF
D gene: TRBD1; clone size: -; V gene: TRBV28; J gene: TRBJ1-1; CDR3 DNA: TGTGCCAGCAGCCTGACAGGGTGGTTATGGAGGACTGAAGCTTTCTTT; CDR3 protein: CASSLTGWLWRTEAFF
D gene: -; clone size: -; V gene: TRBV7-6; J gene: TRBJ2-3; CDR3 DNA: TGTGCCAGCAGCCACCCCCTGGGGGGGCTGTCTTCGGATACGCAGTATTTT; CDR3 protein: CASSHPLGGLSSDTQYF
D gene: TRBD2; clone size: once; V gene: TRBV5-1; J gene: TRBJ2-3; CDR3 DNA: TGCGCCAGCAGCTTCAAGGGACTAGCGACAATTGCAGATACGCAGTATTTT; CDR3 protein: CASSFKGLATIADTQYF
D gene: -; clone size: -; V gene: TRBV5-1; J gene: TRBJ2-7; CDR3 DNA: TGCGCCAGCAGCGACCGGGACACCACCTACGAGCAGTACTTC; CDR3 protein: CASSDRDTTYEQYF
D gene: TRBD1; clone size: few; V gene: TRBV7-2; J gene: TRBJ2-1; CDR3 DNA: TGTGCCAGCAGCTTCAGGGGGCCCGACGGTGAGCAGTTCTTC; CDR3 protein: CASSFRGPDGEQFF
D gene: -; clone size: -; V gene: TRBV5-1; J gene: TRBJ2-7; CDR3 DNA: TGCGCCAGCAGCATCGCCTACTCGTACTACGAGCAGTACTTC; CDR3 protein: CASSIAYSYYEQYF
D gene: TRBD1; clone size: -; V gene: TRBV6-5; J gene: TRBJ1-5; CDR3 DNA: TGTGCCAGCAGCCCAGGACAGGGGTCGTCGCCCCAGCATTTT; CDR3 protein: CASSPGQGSSPQHF
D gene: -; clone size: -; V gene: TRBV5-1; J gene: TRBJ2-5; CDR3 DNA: TGCGCCAGCAGCTTGGACTCTAGAGGAGAGACCCAGTACTTC; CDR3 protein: CASSLDSRGETQYF
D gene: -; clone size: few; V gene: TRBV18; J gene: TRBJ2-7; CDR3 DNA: TGTGCCAGCTCACAGCTCTACGAGCAGTACTTC; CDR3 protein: CASSQLYEQYF
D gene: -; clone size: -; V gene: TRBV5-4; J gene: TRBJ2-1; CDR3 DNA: TGTGCCAGCAGCTTGCGGGAGTTGAGGAATGAGCAGTTCTTC; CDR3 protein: CASSLRELRNEQFF
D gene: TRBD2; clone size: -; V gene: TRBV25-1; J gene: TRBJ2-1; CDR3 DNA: TGTGCCGAGGCTAGCGGGAGCCGCTACTACAATGAGCAGTTCTTC; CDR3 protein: CAEASGSRYYNEQFF
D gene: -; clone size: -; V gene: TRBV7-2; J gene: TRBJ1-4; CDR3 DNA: TGTGCCAGCAGCTTGGGTGACAGCTCTAATGAAAAACTGTTTTTT; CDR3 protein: CASSLGDSSNEKLFF
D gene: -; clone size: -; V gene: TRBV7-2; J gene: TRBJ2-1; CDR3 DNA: TGTGCCAGCAGCTTAGCCGGGACTCTCTACAATGAGCAGTTCTTC; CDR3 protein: CASSLAGTLYNEQFF
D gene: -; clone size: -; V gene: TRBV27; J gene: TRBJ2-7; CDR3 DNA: TGTGCCAGCAGCATCGGGCAGGGCCACGAGCAGTACTTC; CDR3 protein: CASSIGQGHEQYF